The next 26 T cell receptor beta chains were all read from a single sample in a study of CD8 T cells in ankylosing spondylitis. MiXCR, applied by TCRdb to the 5' RACE reads, yields one record per CDR3 protein. Found here are approximately 100,000 distinct CDR3 sequences, about 8.3% of them singletons; the top ten hold about a tenth. Sequencing used blood, either unsorted or a sorted T cell fraction (not recorded which). These receptors were taken from a male donor with ankylosing spondylitis or in good health (not recorded which).

This clonotype was recorded a few times. The V gene is TRBV5-1, the J gene TRBJ2-1; TRBD1 aligns across 11 bases. Germline V gives CDR1 SGHRS, CDR2 YFSETQ. The CDR3 totals 14 residues. V was pared by 5 bases and J by 7 bases, with 5 bases of the junction left unmatched. As DNA, the CDR3 is TGCGCCAGCAGTCAGGGGACAGGGGGAAATGAGCAGTTCTTC. This encodes CASSQGTGGNEQFF.

Note on this clonotype: A much bigger clone sits one base away, suggesting this may be a read error. This chain joins TRBV20-1 and TRBJ2-1; D is unclear. CDR1 is DFQATT, CDR2 SNEGSKA, per germline (reference sequence). V was cut by 3 bases and J by 4 bases, with 13 bases left in between. CDR3 length: 14 amino acids. The CDR3 coding sequence is TGCAGTGCTAGGAGGCCAGCACAGTACAATGAGCAGTTCTTC. Its translation: CSARRPAQYNEQFF.

About this clonotype: This may stem from a read error, because a much larger clone lies one nucleotide away. The rearrangement uses TRBV10-3 and TRBJ1-5; D not certain. Trimming stripped 2 bases from V and 6 bases from J, with 11 bases between. Per germline, CDR1 ENHRY and CDR2 SYGVKD. The CDR3 length is 14 residues. CDR3 DNA: TGTGCCATCAGTGAGGTAAAGGGATGTCAGCCCCAGCATTTT. Translating it yields CAISEVKGCQPQHF.

This clonotype was counted ten times or more. The chain joins TRBV7-8 to TRBJ1-2, with a weak D call TRBD1 (5 bases). Deletions cut 8 bases from V and 0 bases from J, with 16 bases between. This CDR3 is built from 15 residues. Germline loops: CDR1 SGHVS, CDR2 FQNEAQ. The CDR3 is CASGHRGRANYGYTF. CDR3 bases: TGTGCCAGCGGACACCGGGGACGAGCTAACTATGGCTACACCTTC.

This clonotype was seen many times. V gene TRBV20-1 combines with J gene TRBJ2-1, with 7 bases lining up with TRBD2. Germline trimming cut 3 bases from V and 8 bases from J; bases unmatched to any gene: 10. Looked up from germline, CDR1 is DFQATT and CDR2 is SNEGSKA (reference sequence). The CDR3 is 14 residues long. The CDR3 protein is CSASLGEGLDEQFF. CDR3 nucleotides: TGCAGTGCTAGTCTCGGGGAGGGCCTGGATGAGCAGTTCTTC.

Ten or more counts support this clonotype. The chain recombines TRBV24-1 with TRBJ2-1; 12 nucleotides match TRBD1. V dropped 3 bases and J dropped 5; count of bases not matched to a gene: 4. CDR1 and CDR2 (germline): KGHDR, SFDVKD. This CDR3 has 16 amino acids. This CDR3 reads CATSDAGQGANNEQFF. The CDR3 nucleotides are TGTGCCACCAGTGATGCGGGACAGGGGGCTAACAATGAGCAGTTCTTC.

Ten or more counts support this clonotype. CDR3 in amino acids: CSATRDRGPGYTF. CDR3 DNA: TGCAGTGCTACCCGGGACAGGGGGCCGGGCTACACCTTC. The chain has TRBV20-1 and TRBJ1-2, with 12 bases matching TRBD1. The length of the CDR3 is 13 residues. With V trimmed by 4 bases and J by 8 bases, 5 bases remained unmatched. Germline V lookup: CDR1 DFQATT, CDR2 SNEGSKA (reference sequence).

This clonotype has a count of ten or more. V usage is TRBV5-4 and J usage is TRBJ2-3, with D tentatively TRBD2 (5 bases). Trimming took off 4 bases at V and 1 base at J, with 16 bases between the two ends. The CDR3 spans 16 residues. Germline lookup yields CDR1 SGHNT and CDR2 YYREEE (reference sequence). CDR3 in DNA: TGTGCCAGCAGCCGGACTGCGGTCCTCCGCACAGATACGCAGTATTTT. Protein sequence: CASSRTAVLRTDTQYF.

This clonotype was counted many times. The rearrangement uses TRBV27 and TRBJ2-7; D not resolved. CDR1 and CDR2 (germline): MNHEY, SMNVEV (reference sequence). The CDR3 loop spans 15 amino acids. V was trimmed by 5 bases and J by 3 bases, leaving 17 bases between them. The CDR3 nucleotides are TGTGCCAGCAGTCCATTCCTGCCACTTCGCTACGAGCAGTACTTC. Translation gives CASSPFLPLRYEQYF.

The chain recombines TRBV30 with TRBJ1-3; 7 bases are a match to TRBD1. V gave up 5 bases and J gave up 0 bases; unmatched junction bases: 10. This CDR3 region has 16 residues. From germline, CDR1 is GTSNPN and CDR2 SVGIG (reference sequence). The CDR3 reads CAWLGQPIGSGNTIYF. Written as DNA, the CDR3 is TGTGCCTGGTTGGGACAGCCGATCGGCTCTGGAAACACCATATATTTT.

This clonotype was observed at least ten times. The V and J genes are TRBV18 and TRBJ2-1; the D gene is possibly TRBD2 (7 bases). With 0 bases removed from V and 9 bases from J, the gap between germline ends came to 15 bases. Germline V gives CDR1 KGHSH, CDR2 LQKENI. This CDR3 is 15 amino acids long. Here the CDR3 reads CASSPPGGRAAEQFF. The CDR3 DNA is TGTGCCAGCTCACCACCGGGGGGGCGAGCTGCTGAGCAGTTCTTC.

In its sample, this clonotype was seen many times. This chain connects TRBV29-1 to TRBJ2-7; 8 nucleotides line up with TRBD1. Germline V gene sequence: CDR1 SQVTM, CDR2 ANQGSEA. The junction had 3 bases not matched to a gene; V was cut back by 4 bases and J by 4 bases. The CDR3 covers 12 residues. DNA of the CDR3: TGCAGCGTTGTGGACAGGGCGTACGAGCAGTACTTC. It encodes CSVVDRAYEQYF.

V and J are TRBV19 and TRBJ1-5; no clear D. The CDR3 runs 16 residues. Germline V lookup: CDR1 LNHDA, CDR2 SQIVND (reference sequence). Trimming shortened V by 1 base and J by 1 base, and 11 bases separated the two germline ends. The CDR3 reads CASSIVGVDSNQPQHF. CDR3 nucleotides: TGTGCCAGTAGTATAGTTGGGGTAGACAGCAATCAGCCCCAGCATTTT.

This clonotype showed up just a few times. The chain recombines TRBV19 with TRBJ1-2, with a possible D match to TRBD1 (6 bases). CDR3 size: 11 residues. V was trimmed by 5 bases and J by 10 bases, leaving 11 bases between them. The V gene's germline CDR1 is LNHDA and CDR2 SQIVND (reference sequence). The CDR3 protein is CASSVQGDYTF. DNA of the CDR3: TGTGCCAGTAGTGTACAGGGTGACTACACCTTC.

To note about this clonotype: Just one base apart from a much larger clone, this may be a read error. The chain is built from TRBV27 and TRBJ1-1; tentatively, D is TRBD1 (5 bases). There are 14 residues in the CDR3. In germline, CDR1 is MNHEY, CDR2 SMNVEV (reference sequence). The chain's CDR3 is CASSLIGQGPETFF. The CDR3 region has the DNA TGTGCCAGCAGTTTAATTGGGCAGGGTCCTGAAACTTTCTTT.

The chain combines TRBV29-1 with TRBJ2-1; tentative D call: TRBD2 (6 bases). The CDR3 covers 14 residues. V lost 8 bases to trimming and J lost 4 bases, with 18 bases between them. Germline V gene lookup returns CDR1 SQVTM and CDR2 ANQGSEA. CDR3 DNA: TGCAGCTCATGGAGGGGTATCCCGTACAATGAGCAGTTCTTC. It yields the protein CSSWRGIPYNEQFF.

This clonotype was seen repeatedly, ten times or more. The V call is TRBV12-3 or TRBV12-4, the J call TRBJ2-2; no reliable D call. Trimming cost V 7 bases and J 1 base, with 22 bases left between them. This CDR3 contains 18 residues. The CDR3 sequence is CASTLPGARRLNTGELFF. The DNA of the CDR3 is TGTGCCAGCACCCTCCCGGGCGCAAGACGGTTGAACACCGGGGAGCTGTTTTTT.

This clonotype was recorded at least ten times. The genes are TRBV25-1 and TRBJ2-2; D is possibly TRBD1 (6 bases). Germline V CDR1 and CDR2: MGHDK, SYGVNS. The V end was cut by 0 bases, the J end by 4 bases, with 18 bases between. The CDR3 loop spans 18 amino acids. As DNA, the CDR3 is TGTGCCAGCAGTGAATATGGTGGGGGCCTTCCCCGCACCGGGGAGCTGTTTTTT. It codes for CASSEYGGGLPRTGELFF.

This clonotype was found many times. This chain links TRBV12-3 or TRBV12-4 with TRBJ1-6; perhaps TRBD1 as D (6 bases). The CDR3 loop spans 15 amino acids. Trimming shortened V by 5 bases and J by 5 bases, and 13 bases separated the two germline ends. The CDR3 coding sequence is TGTGCCAGCAGTCCCCGGGGGGCAAATAATTCACCCCTCCACTTT. Translated: CASSPRGANNSPLHF.

In its sample, this clonotype was seen many times. The V and J genes are TRBV20-1 and TRBJ2-3; 7 bases are a match to TRBD1. Germline V lookup: CDR1 DFQATT, CDR2 SNEGSKA (reference sequence). V was clipped by 6 bases and J by 0 bases; unmatched bases: 3. The CDR3 runs 13 residues. The CDR3: CSAGQDSTDTQYF. The CDR3 bases are TGCAGTGCCGGACAGGATAGCACAGATACGCAGTATTTT.

This clonotype was detected ten times or more. The chain recombines TRBV18 with TRBJ2-5, with D unresolved. The CDR3 totals 12 residues. Trimming removed 1 base at V and 4 bases at J, with 4 bases between. Per germline, CDR1 KGHSH and CDR2 LQKENI. The CDR3 nucleotides are TGTGCCAGCTCACCACAGGCAGAGACCCAGTACTTC. As protein: CASSPQAETQYF.

In its sample, this clonotype was seen once. This chain joins TRBV18 and TRBJ2-7; 8 bases map to TRBD2. This CDR3 spans 15 amino acids. Trimming at V came to 3 bases and at J to 2 bases, leaving 6 bases not matched to a gene. Germline V gives CDR1 KGHSH, CDR2 LQKENI. In nucleotides, the CDR3 is TGTGCCAGCTCACCTATAAACGGGGGGGCCTACGAGCAGTACTTC. This gives the protein CASSPINGGAYEQYF.

Here the CDR3 DNA reads TGCAGCGTTGATCTTCGGACAGGGGGTACAGGCGAGCAGTACTTC. Translating it yields CSVDLRTGGTGEQYF. The chain couples TRBV29-1 to TRBJ2-7, with TRBD1 identical over 10 bases. Germline V gives CDR1 SQVTM, CDR2 ANQGSEA. The CDR3 totals 15 residues. V shed 3 bases, J shed 6 bases, and the junction held 11 bases outside the gene matches.

This clonotype was seen many times. CDR3 DNA sequence: TGTGCCAGCAGCCCAACGACGGGGGGCGATACGCAGTATTTT. Translating it yields CASSPTTGGDTQYF. The chain has TRBV7-6 and TRBJ2-3; possible D gene TRBD2, 7 bases. This CDR3 has 14 residues. V was trimmed by 5 bases and J by 6 bases, leaving 15 bases between them. CDR1 SGHVS and CDR2 FNYEAQ come from the germline V gene. The full variable domain, in which reference TRBV7-6 and TRBJ2-3 provide the parts outside the CDR3, is GAGVSQSPRYKVTKRGQDVALRCDPISGHVSLYWYRQALGQGPEFLTYFNYEAQQDKSGLPNDRFSAERPEGSISTLTIQRTEQRDSAMYRCASSPTTGGDTQYFGPGTRLTVL.

This clonotype was seen ten or more times. The chain joins TRBV2 to TRBJ2-7; D is possibly TRBD1 or TRBD2 (5 bases each). V was trimmed by 4 bases and J by 6 bases, leaving 16 bases between them. Germline V lookup: CDR1 SNHLY, CDR2 FYNNEI. This CDR3 has 14 amino acids. This CDR3 is CASSAIVSGAEQYF. The CDR3 nucleotides are TGTGCCAGCAGTGCCATAGTTTCCGGGGCCGAGCAGTACTTC. Complete variable domain (other parts from reference TRBV2 and TRBJ2-7): EPEVTQTPSHQVTQMGQEVILRCVPISNHLYFYWYRQILGQKVEFLVSFYNNEISEKSEIFDDQFSVERPDGSNFTLKIRSTKLEDSAMYFCASSAIVSGAEQYFGPGTRLTVT.

This clonotype was observed many times. The chain uses TRBV12-3 or TRBV12-4 and TRBJ1-6, with 7 nucleotides matching TRBD1. Trimming at V came to 4 bases and at J to 10 bases, leaving 16 bases not matched to a gene. The CDR3 has 17 amino acids. As DNA, the CDR3 is TGTGCCAGCAGTTCCCCACGACAGGGTGTATCGAACTCACCCCTCCACTTT. Protein: CASSSPRQGVSNSPLHF.